The 21 T cell receptor beta chains below were found in one sample sequenced in a study of a mutant IDH1 vaccine in newly diagnosed glioma. Time point described: baseline, week 1 (first vaccination visit). The treatment was: pre-vaccination baseline after standard-of-care therapy. Assay: immunoSEQ multiplex PCR; the TCRdb copy retains only in-frame clones and omits some. The table lists about 98,000 clones, roughly 90% of them singletons, with approximately 0.6% in the top ten. The sample here was PBMCs, taken from a glioma patient treated with radiotherapy, temozolomide or both. These receptors were collected from a woman aged 50 to 60 with glioma.

This clone was seen at least ten times. J is TRBJ2-7 and V is TRBV6-1; D call uncertain. This CDR3 spans 14 amino acids. The V gene lost 2 bases and the J gene lost 1 base, with 9 bases spanning the gap. CDR1 is MNHNS, CDR2 SASEGT, per germline. The CDR3: CASSESPGSYEQYF. CDR3 in DNA: TGTGCCAGCAGTGAATCTCCCGGATCCTACGAGCAGTACTTC.

V is TRBV5-1 and J is TRBJ2-1, with D maybe TRBD1 (6 bases). CDR3 length: 17 amino acids. Trimming removed 4 bases at V and 5 bases at J, with 22 bases between. The V gene's germline CDR1 is SGHRS and CDR2 YFSETQ. DNA for the CDR3: TGCGCCAGCAGCCCGGTTGGGGACATCATCCAGAACAATGAGCAGTTCTTC. Translation gives CASSPVGDIIQNNEQFF.

The V and J genes are TRBV6-5 and TRBJ1-2; D ambiguous. Germline V CDR1 and CDR2: MNHEY, SVGAGI. Trimming removed 0 bases from V and 6 bases from J, with 11 bases in between. The CDR3 spans 14 residues. The CDR3, as DNA: TGTGCCAGCAGTTACTCGCAACACGTCGATGGCTACACCTTC. It codes for CASSYSQHVDGYTF.

This clone has more than one count but fewer than ten. The genes are TRBV7-8 and TRBJ1-2; D is perhaps TRBD1 (5 bases). Between the trimmed V and J ends, which lost 0 bases and 3 bases, there was a span of 14 bases. Looked up from germline, CDR1 is SGHVS and CDR2 is FQNEAQ. This CDR3 spans 16 amino acids. The CDR3 DNA follows: TGTGCCAGCAGCTTAGCCAGGGAGAGGGGCTACTATGGCTACACCTTC. This sequence encodes CASSLARERGYYGYTF.

This CDR3 reads CAWSVRAGGVHQPQHF. CDR3 bases: TGTGCCTGGAGTGTACGTGCAGGGGGCGTCCATCAGCCCCAGCATTTT. The rearrangement uses TRBV30 and TRBJ1-5; TRBD1 aligns across 8 bases. This CDR3 is 16 amino acids long. Germline-derived CDR1 and CDR2 are GTSNPN and SVGIG (reference sequence). V was pared by 0 bases and J by 5 bases, with 9 bases of the junction left unmatched.

The rearrangement uses TRBV6-1 and TRBJ1-1; no reliable D call. Germline-derived CDR1 and CDR2 are MNHNS and SASEGT. Deletions cut 10 bases from V and 0 bases from J, with 12 bases between. The CDR3 runs to 13 residues. The CDR3 region is CAIQLGMNTEAFF. The DNA of the CDR3 is TGTGCCATCCAGTTGGGGATGAACACTGAAGCTTTCTTT.

The rearrangement joins TRBV7-6 to TRBJ2-1; TRBD2 is a possible D gene (6 bases). The germline CDR1 and CDR2 sequences are SGHVS and FNYEAQ. The V end lost 1 base, the J end lost 7 bases, and 14 bases lay between the germline ends. The CDR3 has 15 amino acids. Here the CDR3 reads CASSLVTGSDNEQFF. DNA of the CDR3: TGTGCCAGCAGCTTAGTAACCGGGAGCGATAATGAGCAGTTCTTC.

The J gene is TRBJ1-3, the V gene TRBV28; D uncertain. The CDR3 length is 15 residues. CDR1 is MDHEN and CDR2 is SYDVKM in the germline V gene. Trimming removed 4 bases from V and 0 bases from J, with 10 bases in between. The CDR3 DNA reads as TGTGCCAGCAGTTCCCCGGCGGGCTCTGGAAACACCATATATTTT. It codes for CASSSPAGSGNTIYF.

DNA for the CDR3: TGTGCCAGTATCGACCCTTTGAAGGGTTACGAGCAGTACTTC. It specifies CASIDPLKGYEQYF. The chain recombines TRBV19 with TRBJ2-5; D remains ambiguous. The better agreement between TRBJ2-7 and the DNA end casts doubt on the J call. Germline values: CDR1 LNHDA, CDR2 SQIVND (reference sequence). CDR3 length: 14 amino acids.

The genes are TRBV10-3 and TRBJ1-4; the D is unclear. The CDR3 has 15 residues. Germline CDR1 reads ENHRY; CDR2 reads SYGVKD. V lost 4 bases and J lost 0, with 9 bases in between. The CDR3 sequence: CAISGETPTNEKLFF. The CDR3 bases are TGTGCCATCAGTGGGGAGACACCAACTAATGAAAAACTGTTTTTT.

The rearrangement uses TRBV6-4 and TRBJ2-5; perhaps TRBD1 as D (6 bases). This CDR3 is 16 amino acids long. The V gene's germline CDR1 is MRHNA and CDR2 SNTAGT. Trimming cost V 8 bases and J 5 bases, with 24 bases left between them. The CDR3 bases are TGTGCCAGCTTCGGTTTTAGGACAGACCTCCGGGAGACCCAGTACTTC. Residues: CASFGFRTDLRETQYF.

The rearrangement joins TRBV9 to TRBJ2-5, with 12 positions matching TRBD2. Germline-derived CDR1 and CDR2 are SGDLS and YYNGEE. The J segment lost 3 bases and the V segment lost 0 bases, leaving 0 bases of the junction unmatched. CDR3 length: 15 amino acids. The CDR3 DNA reads as TGTGCCAGCAGCGTAGGACTAGCGGGAGAAGAGACCCAGTACTTC. It yields the protein CASSVGLAGEETQYF.

The J gene is TRBJ2-2, the V gene TRBV7-9; 7 bases line up with TRBD2. The V and J ends lost 1 base and 3 bases, in that order; junction bases with no gene match: 8. Germline CDR1 and CDR2: SEHNR and FQNEAQ (reference sequence). The CDR3 spans 17 residues. The chain's CDR3 is CASSLGSSAGDTGELFF. The CDR3, as DNA: TGTGCCAGCAGCTTAGGTTCCTCGGCGGGGGACACCGGGGAGCTGTTTTTT.

This rearrangement joins TRBV5-1 to TRBJ2-5, with D unclear. The end of the DNA fits TRBJ2-7 better, so the J call may be wrong. Germline V gives CDR1 SGHRS, CDR2 YFSETQ. The CDR3 length is 14 residues. Here the CDR3 reads CASSPVRRRYEQYF. The CDR3 DNA is TGCGCCAGCAGCCCAGTGCGACGCCGCTACGAGCAGTACTTC.

This clone was detected a few times. The CDR3 DNA is TGTGCCAGCAGTGAAGCCGTCGCTTGGGCAACTTTCTTT. Translation gives CASSEAVAWATFF. V is TRBV2 and J is TRBJ1-1; D is unresolved. Germline-derived CDR1 and CDR2 are SNHLY and FYNNEI. This CDR3 has 13 amino acids. Trimming shortened V by 0 bases and J by 12 bases, and 14 bases separated the two germline ends.

This clone has a handful of counts. The genes are TRBV18 and TRBJ1-1, with 9 bases fitting TRBD1. The CDR3 loop spans 15 amino acids. Germline trimming cut 3 bases from V and 5 bases from J; bases unmatched to any gene: 7. Per the germline V gene, CDR1 is KGHSH and CDR2 is LQKENI. The CDR3 DNA reads TGTGCCAGCTCACCGGGACAGGGAAGGGGAACTGAAGCTTTCTTT. It codes for CASSPGQGRGTEAFF.

The V and J genes are TRBV27 and TRBJ2-7, with unresolved D. The V gene lost 8 bases and the J gene lost 2 bases, with 19 bases spanning the gap. This CDR3 has 15 amino acids. Germline-derived CDR1 and CDR2 are MNHEY and SMNVEV (reference sequence). CDR3 coding DNA: TGTGCCAGCGGCCTGAGTGGTAGACCCCCCTACGAGCAGTACTTC. The encoded protein is CASGLSGRPPYEQYF.

The rearrangement links TRBV4-1 to TRBJ2-7; the match to TRBD1 covers 7 bases. After removal of 3 bases from V and 0 bases from J, the junction contained 11 bases not matched to a gene. CDR1 is MGHRA, CDR2 YSYEKL, per germline. The CDR3 extends over 17 amino acids. The CDR3 nucleotides read TGCGCCAGCAGCCACCCGATCAGGGGACAGACCTCCTACGAGCAGTACTTC. Its translation: CASSHPIRGQTSYEQYF.

The V call is TRBV30, the J call TRBJ2-1; 7 positions match TRBD2. The length of the CDR3 is 12 residues. Germline CDR1 and CDR2: GTSNPN and SVGIG (reference sequence). J was trimmed by 4 bases and V by 4 bases; bases with no gene match: 1. The CDR3 nucleotides read TGTGCCTGGACTAGCGGATACAATGAGCAGTTCTTC. Protein: CAWTSGYNEQFF. Complete variable domain (other parts from reference TRBV30 and TRBJ2-1): SQTIHQWPATLVQPVGSPLSLECTVEGTSNPNLYWYRQAAGRGLQLLFYSVGIGQISSEVPQNLSASRPQDRQFILSSKKLLLSDSGFYLCAWTSGYNEQFFGPGTRLTVL.

This sequence joins TRBV11-3 and TRBJ2-7; D is perhaps TRBD2 (5 bases). Germline CDR1 and CDR2: SGHNT and YENEEA. V lost 5 bases and J lost 0, with 14 bases in between. The CDR3 contains 15 residues. CDR3 loop: CASSPGGPSSYEQYF. In nucleotides, the CDR3 is TGTGCCAGCAGCCCCGGCGGGCCCTCCTCCTACGAGCAGTACTTC. The full variable domain, its missing parts supplied by reference TRBV11-3 and TRBJ2-7, is EAGVVQSPRYKIIEKKQPVAFWCNPISGHNTLYWYLQNLGQGPELLIRYENEEAVDDSQLPKDRFSAERLKGVDSTLKIQPAELGDSAVYLCASSPGGPSSYEQYFGPGTRLTVT.

This clone has only a few counts. The J gene is TRBJ1-1, the V gene TRBV30; maybe TRBD1 (5 bases). CDR1 GTSNPN and CDR2 SVGIG come from the germline V gene (reference sequence). V gave up 1 base and J gave up 5 bases, with 17 bases separating them. The CDR3 is made up of 15 amino acids. The chain's CDR3 is CAWSAVGVEGTEAFF. The CDR3 DNA is TGTGCCTGGAGTGCGGTGGGCGTGGAGGGGACTGAAGCTTTCTTT.